This T cell receptor (beta chain) was observed in a study of blood T cell repertoires in COVID-19. Study at large: Researchers got acute and convalescent COVID-19 samples from the United States, Italy and Spain. Nucleic acid was either cDNA or gDNA, and it came from T cells, B-cell-depleted T cells, or PBMCs.

Original analysis: Reference gene primer amplification in the assay estimated nucleated cell counts. The data were produced by immunoSEQ multiplex PCR, yet TCRdb's version contains in-frame clones alone and is incomplete. V and J calls plus clone size are reproduced from that table; the DNA served to infer D and trimming. The sample carries about 140,000 clones, about 77% recorded once. The CDR3 spans 12 residues. CDR1 and CDR2 from the germline V gene are KGHDR and SFDVKD. A single count supports this clone. One junction end disagrees with the germline gene, perhaps due to a read error. This sequence was found in a man in his 60s with acute or convalescent COVID-19. The chain uses TRBV24-1 and TRBJ1-2; D is unresolved. The sample consisted of peripheral blood. CDR3 loop: CATSDTPGVLSF. The CDR3 DNA is TGTGCCACCAGTGACACACCGGGAGTCTTGTCCTTC.